The 2 T cell receptor beta chains given below trace back to one sample, sequenced in a study of T cells in tuberculosis. Clones were read by immunoSEQ multiplex PCR, and TCRdb kept only the in-frame ones, dropping some. Of about 59,000 clones detected, about 86% appear once; the ten largest clones hold more than 10%. After thawing and overnight rest, PBMC were stained with GMM-loaded CD1B tetramer, viability dye and anti-CD3 for sorting. The lipid loaded on the CD1B tetramers was C32 glucose monomycolate from Rhodococcus equi. What was sequenced was CD1b-GMM tetramer-negative cells sorted from PBMCs. The source is an adult woman with latent tuberculosis.

The gene calls are TRBV18 and TRBJ2-5, with D perhaps TRBD1 (5 bases). CDR1 is KGHSH, CDR2 LQKENI, per germline. This CDR3 contains 18 residues. V shed 6 bases and J shed 5 bases, with 28 bases lying between them. CDR3: CASSGGAGPASRRETQYF. In nucleotides, the CDR3 is TGTGCCAGCTCGGGTGGGGCAGGGCCGGCCTCTCGAAGGGAGACCCAGTACTTC.

The chain has TRBV4-2 and TRBJ1-5; TRBD1 matches at 7 bases. Trimming cost V 4 bases and J 3 bases; bases outside gene matches: 9. The CDR3 has 16 amino acids. Germline-derived CDR1 and CDR2 are LGHNA and YNFKEQ. CDR3 coding DNA: TGTGCCAGCAGCCCCGAGGCGACAGGGTTCAATCAGCCCCAGCATTTT. This encodes CASSPEATGFNQPQHF.